Listed below are T cell receptor beta chains from one sample, sequenced in a study of early T cells in non-severe SARS-CoV-2 infection. TCRdb used MiXCR to reprocess the 5' RACE reads, holding one entry per CDR3 protein. Of approximately 37,000 distinct CDR3 sequences in the sample, approximately 8.7% are singletons; the top ten hold around 11%. The material was whole blood, obtained at baseline. These receptors came from an adult who was a healthcare worker with PCR-confirmed SARS-CoV-2 infection or an uninfected control (not recorded which). Each CDR3 is given with its conserved first and last residue. The D gene is left open where the match is weak. Where a row states a size, it is once, few, many or the class of an expanded clone; other rows omit it.

J gene	D gene	V gene	clone size	CDR3 protein	CDR3 DNA
TRBJ2-5	-	TRBV28	many	CASSPGETQYF	TGTGCCAGCTCTCCGGGGGAGACCCAGTACTTC
TRBJ2-1	-	TRBV5-4	many	CASSSSASRGRYNEQFF	TGTGCCAGCAGCTCCTCGGCGTCGCGGGGCCGCTACAATGAGCAGTTCTTC
TRBJ2-7	-	TRBV11-2	-	CASSLDRPPTIYEQYF	TGTGCCAGCAGCTTAGATCGCCCTCCCACCATCTACGAGCAGTACTTC
TRBJ1-4	TRBD1	TRBV18	-	CASSPRGTGSRTNEKLFF	TGTGCCAGCTCACCCCGCGGGACAGGGTCGAGAACTAATGAAAAACTGTTTTTT
TRBJ2-1	-	TRBV6-2/TRBV6-3	few	CASRPTLYNEQFF	TGTGCCAGCCGTCCCACCCTTTACAATGAGCAGTTCTTC
TRBJ1-5	-	TRBV12-3/TRBV12-4	-	CASSLRGPQPQHF	TGTGCCAGCAGTTTACGGGGGCCTCAGCCCCAGCATTTT
TRBJ2-7	-	TRBV5-4	few	CASSLQGRSYEQYF	TGTGCCAGCAGCTTGCAGGGGAGGTCCTACGAGCAGTACTTC
TRBJ1-1	-	TRBV20-1	few	CSATGTVNTEAFF	TGCAGTGCTACGGGGACGGTGAACACTGAAGCTTTCTTT
TRBJ2-2	TRBD1	TRBV4-1	few	CASGVGQGVRELFF	TGCGCCAGCGGGGTAGGACAGGGGGTCCGGGAGCTGTTTTTT
TRBJ2-2	-	TRBV6-5	many	CASHRGLDTGELFF	TGTGCCAGCCATCGGGGGCTGGACACCGGGGAGCTGTTTTTT
TRBJ2-3	-	TRBV5-1	-	CASGQDPSTDTQYF	TGCGCCAGCGGCCAGGACCCTAGCACAGATACGCAGTATTTT
TRBJ2-1	TRBD1	TRBV12-3/TRBV12-4	-	CASRGQGGSSYNEQFF	TGTGCCAGCAGGGGACAGGGTGGGAGCTCCTACAATGAGCAGTTCTTC
TRBJ2-1	-	TRBV28	few	CASSTSGTSPYNEQFF	TGTGCCAGCAGTACATCCGGGACCTCCCCCTACAATGAGCAGTTCTTC
TRBJ2-1	-	TRBV24-1	-	CATSDSLASGRYNEQFF	TGTGCCACCAGTGATTCACTAGCCTCAGGTCGGTACAATGAGCAGTTCTTC
TRBJ2-7	-	TRBV7-8	-	CASSGVGPIYEQYF	TGTGCCAGCAGCGGGGTGGGCCCAATCTACGAGCAGTACTTC
TRBJ2-1	-	TRBV18	many	CASSPVSGFAYNEQFF	TGTGCCAGCTCACCAGTTTCGGGGTTTGCTTACAATGAGCAGTTCTTC
TRBJ2-1	-	TRBV30	-	CAWATGSYNEQFF	TGTGCCTGGGCGACAGGCTCCTACAATGAGCAGTTCTTC
TRBJ2-6	-	TRBV11-2	few	CASSFTGANVLTF	TGTGCCAGCAGCTTTACCGGGGCCAACGTCCTGACTTTC
TRBJ2-1	-	TRBV27	-	CASSFSWEDRQGQFF	TGTGCCAGCAGTTTTTCCTGGGAAGACCGCCAGGGTCAGTTCTTC
TRBJ2-1	TRBD1	TRBV9	-	CASSVDRGSEQFF	TGTGCCAGCAGCGTAGACAGGGGTAGTGAGCAGTTCTTC
TRBJ2-7	-	TRBV27	few	CASSLTGPAYSYEQYF	TGTGCCAGCAGTTTAACCGGACCTGCATACTCCTACGAGCAGTACTTC
TRBJ1-3	TRBD1	TRBV7-8	-	CASSSYRGRGNTIYF	TGTGCCAGCAGCTCATACAGGGGTCGGGGAAACACCATATATTTT
TRBJ2-2	-	TRBV7-6	-	CASSFGVGDTGELFF	TGTGCCAGCAGCTTTGGGGTCGGGGACACCGGGGAGCTGTTTTTT
TRBJ2-1	TRBD2	TRBV6-1	many	CASSEVSGGANEQFF	TGTGCCAGCAGTGAAGTTAGCGGGGGGGCCAATGAGCAGTTCTTC
TRBJ2-7	-	TRBV7-9	medium-sized	CASSSGVYEQYF	TGTGCCAGCAGCTCGGGGGTATACGAGCAGTACTTC
TRBJ2-1	-	TRBV3-1	many	CASSQEGSSYNEQFF	TGTGCCAGCAGCCAAGAGGGTAGCTCCTACAATGAGCAGTTCTTC
TRBJ2-7	-	TRBV7-2	few	CASSPPGLPRGSYEQYF	TGTGCCAGCAGCCCCCCCGGCCTACCCAGGGGTTCCTACGAGCAGTACTTC
TRBJ2-3	-	TRBV6-1	-	CASSEQGPQAYTQYF	TGTGCCAGCAGTGAACAGGGGCCTCAAGCTTATACGCAGTATTTT
TRBJ1-3	-	TRBV6-5	-	CASKDRTSGNTIYF	TGTGCCAGCAAGGACAGAACCTCTGGAAACACCATATATTTT
TRBJ1-1	-	TRBV12-3/TRBV12-4	many	CASSFEVEAFF	TGTGCCAGCAGTTTCGAGGTAGAAGCTTTCTTT
TRBJ2-5	-	TRBV12-3/TRBV12-4	-	CASSRGGILTQETQYF	TGTGCCAGCAGCCGAGGGGGAATCTTGACCCAAGAGACCCAGTACTTC
TRBJ2-7	-	TRBV4-2	many	CASSQDLVSSYEQYF	TGTGCCAGCAGCCAAGATCTCGTCTCCTCCTACGAGCAGTACTTC
TRBJ2-5	-	TRBV11-2	few	CASSLNVQETQYF	TGTGCCAGCAGCTTAAACGTGCAAGAGACCCAGTACTTC
TRBJ2-5	-	TRBV18	many	CASSPQAETQYF	TGTGCCAGCTCACCACAGGCAGAGACCCAGTACTTC
TRBJ2-5	-	TRBV20-1	-	CSAKGGPQTQYF	TGCAGTGCCAAAGGGGGGCCCCAGACCCAGTACTTC
TRBJ2-3	-	TRBV3-1	few	CASSQAGPTGEHTDTQYF	TGTGCCAGCAGCCAAGCGGGTCCGACAGGCGAACACACAGATACGCAGTATTTT
TRBJ2-1	-	TRBV6-1	-	CASSDGVRVNEQFF	TGTGCCAGCAGTGACGGGGTTCGGGTCAATGAGCAGTTCTTC
TRBJ1-5	-	TRBV7-8	-	CASSLEGRYQPQHF	TGTGCCAGCAGCTTAGAAGGCCGTTATCAGCCCCAGCATTTT
TRBJ1-3	-	TRBV7-9	many	CASSLGRSSGNTIYF	TGTGCCAGCAGCTTAGGACGGAGCTCTGGAAACACCATATATTTT
TRBJ1-6	-	TRBV6-1	-	CASSEVRVRSPLHF	TGTGCCAGCAGTGAAGTTAGGGTTCGGTCACCCCTCCACTTT
TRBJ1-6	-	TRBV6-1	-	CASRTDSYNSPLHF	TGTGCCAGCAGGACGGACAGTTATAATTCACCCCTCCACTTT
TRBJ2-3	TRBD2	TRBV18	few	CASSLDSGGTQYF	TGTGCCAGCTCACTGGATAGCGGGGGTACGCAGTATTTT
TRBJ2-1	-	TRBV27	many	CASSFEQGYNEQFF	TGTGCCAGCAGTTTCGAGCAGGGGTACAATGAGCAGTTCTTC
TRBJ2-6	-	TRBV6-1	-	CASSEAQGSGANVLTF	TGTGCCAGCAGTGAAGCCCAGGGCTCTGGGGCCAACGTCCTGACTTTC
TRBJ1-6	-	TRBV11-2	few	CASSLEGRRALHF	TGTGCCAGCAGCTTAGAGGGCCGGAGAGCCCTCCACTTT
TRBJ2-7	-	TRBV10-3	few	CAISDHSLAHYEQYF	TGTGCCATCAGTGACCATAGTTTAGCTCACTACGAGCAGTACTTC
TRBJ2-3	-	TRBV5-1	many	CASRPSGDTQYF	TGCGCCAGCAGACCGTCTGGCGATACGCAGTATTTT
TRBJ2-3	-	TRBV7-3	many	CASSLDPQGSDTQYF	TGTGCCAGCAGCTTAGACCCCCAGGGGTCCGATACGCAGTATTTT
TRBJ2-7	TRBD1	TRBV5-1	many	CASSPGTGSYEQYF	TGCGCCAGCAGCCCCGGGACAGGGTCCTACGAGCAGTACTTC
TRBJ2-3	-	TRBV9	few	CASSGETDTQYF	TGTGCCAGCAGCGGGGAGACAGATACGCAGTATTTT
TRBJ1-1	-	TRBV7-8	-	CASSLIGGRGTEAFF	TGTGCCAGCAGCTTAATCGGGGGCAGAGGAACTGAAGCTTTCTTT
TRBJ1-6	-	TRBV7-2	few	CASSPTRFSPLHF	TGTGCCAGCAGCCCGACTCGGTTTTCACCCCTCCACTTT
TRBJ1-5	TRBD1	TRBV6-1	many	CASSGDRVYSNQPQHF	TGTGCCAGCAGTGGGGACAGAGTCTATAGCAATCAGCCCCAGCATTTT
TRBJ2-1	TRBD2	TRBV2	-	CASNNRGGPYNEQFF	TGTGCCAGCAACAATCGGGGGGGCCCGTACAATGAGCAGTTCTTC
TRBJ2-1	-	TRBV5-1	-	CASSSTVRAYNEQFF	TGCGCCAGCAGCTCGACGGTCCGGGCCTACAATGAGCAGTTCTTC
TRBJ2-2	-	TRBV6-5	many	CASSPDLYTGELFF	TGTGCCAGCAGTCCAGACTTATACACCGGGGAGCTGTTTTTT
TRBJ2-5	-	TRBV7-2	many	CASSFGSETQYF	TGTGCCAGCAGCTTTGGGTCGGAGACCCAGTACTTC
TRBJ2-7	TRBD2	TRBV12-3/TRBV12-4	many	CASRASGTKGEQYF	TGTGCCAGCAGGGCTAGCGGTACTAAGGGCGAGCAGTACTTC
TRBJ2-3	TRBD1	TRBV20-1	many	CSAHLGRGPGTDTQYF	TGCAGTGCACACCTAGGCAGGGGGCCTGGCACAGATACGCAGTATTTT